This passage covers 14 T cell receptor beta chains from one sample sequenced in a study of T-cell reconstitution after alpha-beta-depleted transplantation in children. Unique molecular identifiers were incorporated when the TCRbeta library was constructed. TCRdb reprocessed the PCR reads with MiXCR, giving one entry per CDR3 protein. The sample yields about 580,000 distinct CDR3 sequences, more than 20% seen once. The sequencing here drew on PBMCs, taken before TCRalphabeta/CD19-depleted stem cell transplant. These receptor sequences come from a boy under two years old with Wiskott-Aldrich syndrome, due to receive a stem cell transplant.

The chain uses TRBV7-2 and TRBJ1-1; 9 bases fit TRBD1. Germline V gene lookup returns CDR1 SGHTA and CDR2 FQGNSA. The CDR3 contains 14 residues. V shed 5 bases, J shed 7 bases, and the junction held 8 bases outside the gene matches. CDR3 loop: CASSPGQGNREAFF. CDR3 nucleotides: TGTGCCAGCAGCCCGGGACAGGGCAATCGTGAAGCTTTCTTT. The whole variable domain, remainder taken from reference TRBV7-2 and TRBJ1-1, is GAGVSQSPSNKVTEKGKDVELRCDPISGHTALYWYRQSLGQGLEFLIYFQGNSAPDKSGLPSDRFSAERTGGSVSTLTIQRTQQEDSAVYLCASSPGQGNREAFFGQGTRLTVV.

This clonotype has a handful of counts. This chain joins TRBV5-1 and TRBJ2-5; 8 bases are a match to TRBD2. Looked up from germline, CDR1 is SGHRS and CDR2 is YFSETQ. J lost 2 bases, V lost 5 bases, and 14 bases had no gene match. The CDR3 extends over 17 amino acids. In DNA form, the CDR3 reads TGCGCCAGCAGTTTAGCGGGGTCTCCGATTTATCAAGAGACCCAGTACTTC. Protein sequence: CASSLAGSPIYQETQYF.

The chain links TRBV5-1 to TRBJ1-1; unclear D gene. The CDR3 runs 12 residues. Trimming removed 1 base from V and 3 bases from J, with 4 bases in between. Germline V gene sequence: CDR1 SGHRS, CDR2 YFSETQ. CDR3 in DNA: TGCGCCAGCAGCTTGTCGGACACTGAAGCTTTCTTT. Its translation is CASSLSDTEAFF.

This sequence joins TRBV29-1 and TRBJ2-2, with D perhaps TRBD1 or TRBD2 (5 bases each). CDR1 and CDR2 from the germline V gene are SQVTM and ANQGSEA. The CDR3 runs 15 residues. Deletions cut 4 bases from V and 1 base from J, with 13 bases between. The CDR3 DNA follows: TGCAGCGTTGTATCCGGGGCATGGAACACCGGGGAGCTGTTTTTT. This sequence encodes CSVVSGAWNTGELFF.

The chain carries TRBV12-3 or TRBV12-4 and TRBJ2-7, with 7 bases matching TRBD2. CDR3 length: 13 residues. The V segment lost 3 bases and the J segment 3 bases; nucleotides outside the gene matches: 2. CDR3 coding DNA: TGTGCCAGCAGTTTGGGGACTAACTACGAGCAGTACTTC. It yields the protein CASSLGTNYEQYF.

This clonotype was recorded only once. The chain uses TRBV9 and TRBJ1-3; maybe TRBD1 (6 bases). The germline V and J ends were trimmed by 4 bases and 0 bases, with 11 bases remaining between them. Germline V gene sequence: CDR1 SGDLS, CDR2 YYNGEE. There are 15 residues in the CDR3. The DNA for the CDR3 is TGTGCCAGCAGCATACAGGGCAACTCTGGAAACACCATATATTTT. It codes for CASSIQGNSGNTIYF.

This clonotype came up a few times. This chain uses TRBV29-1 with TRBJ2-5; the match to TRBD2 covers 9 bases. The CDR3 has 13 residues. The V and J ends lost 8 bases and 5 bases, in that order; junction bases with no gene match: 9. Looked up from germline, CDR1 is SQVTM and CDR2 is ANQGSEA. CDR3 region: CSFLAGDWETQYF. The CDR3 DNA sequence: TGCAGCTTTTTAGCGGGAGATTGGGAGACCCAGTACTTC.

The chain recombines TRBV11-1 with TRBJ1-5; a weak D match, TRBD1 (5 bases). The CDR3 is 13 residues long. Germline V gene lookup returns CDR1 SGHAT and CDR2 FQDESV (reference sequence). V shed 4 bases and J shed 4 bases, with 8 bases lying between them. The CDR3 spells CASSSTENQPQHF. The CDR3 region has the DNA TGTGCCAGCAGCTCGACAGAAAATCAGCCCCAGCATTTT.

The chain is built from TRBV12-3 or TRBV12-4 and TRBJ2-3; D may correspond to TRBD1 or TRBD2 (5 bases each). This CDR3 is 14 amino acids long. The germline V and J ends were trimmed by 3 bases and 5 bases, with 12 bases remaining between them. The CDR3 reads CASSLRGSGDTQYF. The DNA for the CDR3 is TGTGCCAGCAGTTTGAGGGGTTCAGGAGATACGCAGTATTTT.

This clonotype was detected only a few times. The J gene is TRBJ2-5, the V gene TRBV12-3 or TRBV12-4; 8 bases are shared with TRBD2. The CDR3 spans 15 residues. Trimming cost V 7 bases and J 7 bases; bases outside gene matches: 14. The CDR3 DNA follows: TGTGCCAGCACTCCTCCGGGACTAGGCGCGGGGACCCAGTACTTC. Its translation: CASTPPGLGAGTQYF.

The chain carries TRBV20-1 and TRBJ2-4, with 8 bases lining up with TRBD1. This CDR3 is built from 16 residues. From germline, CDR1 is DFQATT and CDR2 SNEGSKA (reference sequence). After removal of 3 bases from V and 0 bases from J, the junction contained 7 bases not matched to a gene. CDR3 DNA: TGCAGTGCTAGCGCGACAGGGGCTTTAGCCAAAAACATTCAGTACTTC. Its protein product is CSASATGALAKNIQYF.

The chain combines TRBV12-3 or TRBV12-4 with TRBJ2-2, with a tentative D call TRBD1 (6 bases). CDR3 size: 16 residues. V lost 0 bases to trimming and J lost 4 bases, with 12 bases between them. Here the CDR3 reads CASSLARNRVTGELFF. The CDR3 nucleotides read TGTGCCAGCAGTTTAGCCAGGAACAGGGTCACCGGGGAGCTGTTTTTT.

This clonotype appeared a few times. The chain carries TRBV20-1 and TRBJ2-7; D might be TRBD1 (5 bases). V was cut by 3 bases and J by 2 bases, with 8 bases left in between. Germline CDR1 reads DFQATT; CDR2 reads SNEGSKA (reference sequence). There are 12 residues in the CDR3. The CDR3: CSARGQTYEQYF. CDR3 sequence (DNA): TGCAGTGCTAGGGGGCAGACCTACGAGCAGTACTTC.

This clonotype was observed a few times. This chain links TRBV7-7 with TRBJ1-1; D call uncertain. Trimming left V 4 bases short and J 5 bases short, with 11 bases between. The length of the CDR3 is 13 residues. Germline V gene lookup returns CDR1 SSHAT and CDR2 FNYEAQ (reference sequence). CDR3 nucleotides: TGTGCCAGCAGCTCCAATCTTGGGACTGAAGCTTTCTTT. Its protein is CASSSNLGTEAFF.